A few counts support the clone carrying this T cell receptor (beta chain). This CDR3 has 15 residues. Looked up from germline, CDR1 is KGHSH and CDR2 is LQKENI. V was trimmed by 5 bases and J by 0 bases, leaving 11 bases between them. TCRdb's copy holds only in-frame clones and misses some; the assay was immunoSEQ multiplex PCR. The data show some 270,000 clones, with approximately 84% seen just once and approximately 14% held by the top ten. The sample comes from a study of blood T cell repertoires in COVID-19. Background on the study: Some COVID-19 samples were acute and others convalescent; all came from the United States, Italy and Spain.

V and J are TRBV18 and TRBJ1-5; a weak D match, TRBD1 (5 bases). The sample was peripheral blood. This receptor was taken from a person between 65 and 79 years old with COVID-19, enrolled during active disease. The CDR3 here is CASSGRGGSNQPQHF. For the CDR3, the DNA is TGTGCCAGCTCAGGGAGGGGAGGTAGCAATCAGCCCCAGCATTTT.